The 32 T cell receptor beta chains presented below share a single source sample, sequenced in a study of cytomegalovirus exposure and HLA in healthy donors. The PCR contained 60 Vbeta and 13 Jbeta primers. Data came from immunoSEQ multiplex PCR; TCRdb stores just in-frame clones and leaves some out. This table has over 100,000 clones, nearly 75% appearing once. Sequences were obtained from PBMCs. The receptors shown here come from a young man in good health and CMV-seropositive.

This clone was observed a handful of times. The genes are TRBV25-1 and TRBJ2-1; TRBD2 agrees at 10 bases. CDR1 is MGHDK and CDR2 is SYGVNS in the germline V gene. V was clipped by 8 bases and J by 4 bases; unmatched bases: 8. This CDR3 has 15 residues. The DNA for the CDR3 is TGTGCCAGCCACCCCACTAGCGGGGTTTACAATGAGCAGTTCTTC. Its translation is CASHPTSGVYNEQFF.

The rearrangement joins TRBV4-1 to TRBJ2-7, with D tentatively TRBD1 (6 bases). The CDR3 runs to 17 residues. V lost 0 bases, J lost 3 bases, and 18 bases lay in between. Germline V gene lookup returns CDR1 MGHRA and CDR2 YSYEKL. For the CDR3, the DNA is TGCGCCAGCAGCCAAGATCCCCCGGCAGGGGAGCGCTACGAGCAGTACTTC. As protein: CASSQDPPAGERYEQYF.

The gene calls are TRBV19 and TRBJ2-2, with D possibly matching TRBD2 (7 bases). The CDR3 totals 14 residues. V gave up 11 bases and J gave up 3 bases, with 16 bases separating them. CDR1 is LNHDA and CDR2 is SQIVND in the germline V gene (reference sequence). The CDR3 nucleotides read TGTGCCTCAAGGACGGGGGGCGACACCGGGGAGCTGTTTTTT. Residues: CASRTGGDTGELFF.

The chain is built from TRBV5-1 and TRBJ1-4; perhaps TRBD1 as D (6 bases). Germline V CDR1 and CDR2: SGHRS, YFSETQ. CDR3 length equals 15 residues. V was trimmed by 4 bases and J by 0 bases, leaving 10 bases between them. This chain's CDR3 is CASSLSGATNEKLFF. CDR3 sequence (DNA): TGCGCCAGCAGCCTGTCAGGGGCAACTAATGAAAAACTGTTTTTT. Drawing the rest from reference TRBV5-1 and TRBJ1-4, the complete variable domain is KAGVTQTPRYLIKTRGQQVTLSCSPISGHRSVSWYQQTPGQGLQFLFEYFSETQRNKGNFPGRFSGRQFSNSRSEMNVSTLELGDSALYLCASSLSGATNEKLFFGSGTQLSVL.

This chain joins TRBV5-1 and TRBJ2-4, with D possibly TRBD2 on 6 matching bases. The CDR3 loop spans 14 amino acids. The germline V gene has CDR1 SGHRS and CDR2 YFSETQ. Trimming stripped 4 bases from V and 9 bases from J, with 17 bases between. CDR3 sequence reads: CASSADVTSGIQYF. The CDR3 bases are TGCGCCAGCAGCGCCGACGTGACTAGTGGCATTCAGTACTTC.

This chain connects TRBV6-6 to TRBJ1-6; D is possibly TRBD1 (6 bases). Between the trimmed V and J ends, which lost 6 bases and 5 bases, there was a span of 14 bases. Germline-derived CDR1 and CDR2 are MNHNY and SVGAGI (reference sequence). This CDR3 has 15 residues. DNA for the CDR3: TGTGCCAGCAGCCGAGGGGGAGTGAATAATTCACCCCTCCACTTT. This codes for CASSRGGVNNSPLHF.

The table lists this clone with many counts. The chain links TRBV19 to TRBJ1-4; TRBD1 matches at 7 bases. Germline CDR1 LNHDA, CDR2 SQIVND (reference sequence). J gave up 8 bases and V 6 bases, and 9 bases lay outside the gene matches. The CDR3 has 14 residues. The CDR3 DNA reads as TGTGCCAGTAGCGTGACAGGGTCTCGGGAAAAACTGTTTTTT. Its translation is CASSVTGSREKLFF.

This clone has a handful of counts. J is TRBJ1-1 and V is TRBV5-5, with 8 bases fitting TRBD1. The V gene end was trimmed by 2 bases and the J gene end by 4 bases; junction bases not matched to a gene: 13. From germline, CDR1 is SGHKS and CDR2 YYEKEE (reference sequence). There are 17 residues in the CDR3. This CDR3 reads CASSLGGGRGRFTEAFF. DNA of the CDR3: TGTGCCAGCAGCTTAGGGGGTGGCAGGGGGCGATTCACTGAAGCTTTCTTT.

The V and J genes are TRBV7-2 and TRBJ2-7, with D perhaps matching TRBD1 (6 bases). V was shortened by 2 bases and J by 6 bases, with 14 bases between the two germline ends. The CDR3 is 14 residues long. Germline V CDR1 and CDR2: SGHTA, FQGNSA. This CDR3 reads CASSLPGQGREQYF. The DNA for the CDR3 is TGTGCCAGCAGCTTACCGGGGCAGGGGCGCGAGCAGTACTTC.

The chain joins TRBV7-3 to TRBJ1-1; D remains ambiguous. This CDR3 is 13 amino acids long. The germline V and J ends were trimmed by 5 bases and 11 bases, with 18 bases remaining between them. Germline CDR1 and CDR2: SGHTA and FQGTGA. CDR3 bases: TGTGCCAGCAGCCCCGGTGGGCTCCCCCTGGCTTTCTTT. It encodes CASSPGGLPLAFF.

This sequence joins TRBV10-3 and TRBJ1-5; D is uncertain. The ends were cut back, 0 bases at V and 6 bases at J, with 15 bases in the middle. Germline V gives CDR1 ENHRY, CDR2 SYGVKD. This CDR3 comprises 16 residues. In nucleotides, the CDR3 is TGTGCCATCAGTGAGTCGAAACAAACACGGAGTCAGCCCCAGCATTTT. Protein sequence: CAISESKQTRSQPQHF.

In this sample, this clone turned up a few times. The chain has TRBV2 and TRBJ2-7; 9 nucleotides align to TRBD1. The CDR3 spans 14 residues. V shed 5 bases and J 3 bases; nucleotides not matched to a gene: 5. Germline-derived CDR1 and CDR2 are SNHLY and FYNNEI. The DNA for the CDR3 is TGTGCCAGCAGTACTCAGGGACAGGGCTACGAGCAGTACTTC. Translating it yields CASSTQGQGYEQYF.

The chain combines TRBV18 with TRBJ1-3, with D tentatively TRBD1 (5 bases). V lost 6 bases and J lost 0, with 15 bases in between. The V gene's germline CDR1 is KGHSH and CDR2 LQKENI. CDR3 length: 16 residues. CDR3 nucleotides: TGTGCCAGCTCTCCCGTTGTCCAGGGCTCTGGAAACACCATATATTTT. Residues: CASSPVVQGSGNTIYF.

This clone came up a few times. The genes are TRBV10-2 and TRBJ2-3, with TRBD1 identical over 7 bases. The V and J ends lost 6 bases and 0 bases, in that order; junction bases with no gene match: 9. The germline CDR1 and CDR2 sequences are WSHSY and SAAADI. This CDR3 has 16 residues. The CDR3, as DNA: TGCGCCAGCAGGGGGACGACAGGGCTTAGCACAGATACGCAGTATTTT. Translated: CASRGTTGLSTDTQYF.

The J gene is TRBJ1-5, the V gene TRBV6-6; possible D gene TRBD1, 5 bases. Trimming took 2 bases from V and 1 from J, leaving 9 bases between them. The CDR3 covers 15 residues. The V gene's germline CDR1 is MNHNY and CDR2 SVGAGI (reference sequence). The CDR3 region has the DNA TGTGCCAGCAGTTACGTTGCAGGGAGCAATCAGCCCCAGCATTTT. Protein product: CASSYVAGSNQPQHF.

The rearrangement uses TRBV7-3 and TRBJ2-1, with D perhaps matching TRBD2 (6 bases). CDR3 length equals 13 residues. V shed 9 bases and J shed 5 bases, with 14 bases lying between them. In germline, CDR1 is SGHTA, CDR2 FQGTGA. The CDR3 DNA reads as TGTGCCAGTGCTAGCGTCTCTCACAATGAGCAGTTCTTC. Protein: CASASVSHNEQFF.

V is TRBV12-5 and J is TRBJ1-4, with TRBD1 matching over 9 bases. The CDR3 length is 12 residues. After removal of 1 base from V and 16 bases from J, the junction contained 4 bases not matched to a gene. Germline assignment: CDR1 LGHNT and CDR2 FRNRAP. The CDR3 region is CASGLDRGRRFF. The CDR3, as DNA: TGTGCTAGTGGTTTGGACAGGGGGCGTCGGTTTTTT.

The V and J genes are TRBV21-1 and TRBJ1-3; the D call TRBD1 from the table was never checked on the DNA. TRBV21-1 is recorded as a pseudogene. The CDR3 length is 15 residues. CDR3 DNA: TGTGCCAGCAGCAAAGCGGGGCATTCTGGAAACACCATATATTTT. Its translation is CASSKAGHSGNTIYF.

The rearrangement links TRBV5-1 to TRBJ2-7, with D possibly being TRBD1 (6 bases). Germline V gives CDR1 SGHRS, CDR2 YFSETQ. Trimming removed 4 bases at V and 2 bases at J, with 13 bases between. There are 14 residues in the CDR3. In nucleotides, the CDR3 is TGCGCCAGCAGCGCCGGGACACCGGCCTACGAGCAGTACTTC. This encodes CASSAGTPAYEQYF.

The chain recombines TRBV11-1 with TRBJ2-2, with a possible D match to TRBD2 (6 bases). There are 17 residues in the CDR3. The V and J ends lost 7 bases and 2 bases respectively, with 20 bases between them. Germline CDR1 and CDR2: SGHAT and FQDESV (reference sequence). The CDR3: CASTTRRGFENTGELFF. The DNA for the CDR3 is TGTGCCAGCACCACCCGGCGGGGTTTTGAAAACACCGGGGAGCTGTTTTTT.

The V gene is TRBV4-2, the J gene TRBJ2-3, with no clear D. The length of the CDR3 is 14 residues. V dropped 3 bases and J dropped 2 bases, with 9 bases sitting between them. Looked up from germline, CDR1 is LGHNA and CDR2 is YNFKEQ. The CDR3 nucleotides are TGTGCCAGCAGCCAGGGCCAGGACACAGATACGCAGTATTTT. Its protein product is CASSQGQDTDTQYF.

This sequence joins TRBV5-6 and TRBJ1-2; 8 bases are shared with TRBD1. After removal of 0 bases from V and 7 bases from J, the junction contained 2 bases not matched to a gene. CDR1 and CDR2 from the germline V gene are SGHDT and YYEEEE. This CDR3 has 13 residues. The CDR3 DNA reads as TGTGCCAGCAGCTTGGAGGACAGGGCTGGCTACACCTTC. It is translated as CASSLEDRAGYTF.

This chain joins TRBV12-5 and TRBJ1-5, with 8 bases that match TRBD1. The germline V gene encodes CDR1 LGHNT and CDR2 FRNRAP. The trim removed 3 bases at V and 7 bases at J, leaving 11 bases unmatched. There are 16 residues in the CDR3. The CDR3 region is CASGFTRGQGSQPQHF. The CDR3, as DNA: TGTGCTAGTGGTTTTACCAGGGGGCAGGGATCACAGCCCCAGCATTTT. Based on the CDR3 plus reference TRBV12-5 and TRBJ1-5, the full variable domain is DARVTQTPRHKVTEMGQEVTMRCQPILGHNTVFWYRQTMMQGLELLAYFRNRAPLDDSGMPKDRFSAEMPDATLATLKIQPSEPRDSAVYFCASGFTRGQGSQPQHFGDGTRLSIL.

This clone was recorded only once. The V gene is TRBV5-1, the J gene TRBJ1-1; 8 bases match TRBD1. The CDR3 extends over 19 amino acids. V gave up 4 bases and J gave up 3 bases; unmatched junction bases: 20. Germline CDR1 and CDR2: SGHRS and YFSETQ. The CDR3: CASSRIGTGGTQGYTEAFF. The CDR3 DNA follows: TGCGCCAGCAGCCGGATTGGGACAGGAGGCACCCAGGGGTACACTGAAGCTTTCTTT.

This chain links TRBV9 with TRBJ2-1; D might be TRBD1 (6 bases). Deletions cut 4 bases from V and 4 bases from J, with 15 bases between. This CDR3 is 15 amino acids long. CDR1 is SGDLS and CDR2 is YYNGEE in the germline V gene. The CDR3 is CASSLGQGRYNEQFF. The CDR3 DNA follows: TGTGCCAGCAGCTTAGGGCAGGGGCGGTACAATGAGCAGTTCTTC.

This clone was recorded only once. This sequence joins TRBV12-5 and TRBJ1-4; 8 bases align to TRBD1. Germline loops: CDR1 LGHNT, CDR2 FRNRAP. The CDR3 runs 14 residues. The ends lost 4 bases at V and 5 bases at J; junction bases unmatched: 3. The CDR3 nucleotides are TGTGCTAGTGGTTCGGACAGGGTAAATGAAAAACTGTTTTTT. Its protein is CASGSDRVNEKLFF.

The J gene is TRBJ2-2, the V gene TRBV25-1; D possibly corresponds to TRBD2 (5 bases). The V gene lost 7 bases and the J gene lost 5 bases, with 8 bases spanning the gap. From germline, CDR1 is MGHDK and CDR2 SYGVNS. The CDR3 contains 12 residues. The CDR3 DNA follows: TGTGCCAGCAACCGGGAAACCGGGGAGCTGTTTTTT. This sequence encodes CASNRETGELFF.

The rearrangement joins TRBV9 to TRBJ2-5; D is perhaps TRBD1 (7 bases). The germline V gene has CDR1 SGDLS and CDR2 YYNGEE. Trimming stripped 4 bases from V and 2 bases from J, with 18 bases between. This CDR3 is 16 amino acids long. The CDR3, as DNA: TGTGCCAGCAGCCCCCAGGGGGGACAGCTACAAGAGACCCAGTACTTC. This sequence encodes CASSPQGGQLQETQYF.

There are a few counts of this clone. The chain uses TRBV6-6 and TRBJ1-5; D might be TRBD1 (6 bases). This CDR3 contains 16 residues. Trimming took off 0 bases at V and 0 bases at J, with 9 bases between the two ends. Germline V gene lookup returns CDR1 MNHNY and CDR2 SVGAGI (reference sequence). CDR3 bases: TGTGCCAGCAGTTACTCGCGGACAGATAGCAATCAGCCCCAGCATTTT. Its translation: CASSYSRTDSNQPQHF.

The genes are TRBV2 and TRBJ2-5, with a tentative D call TRBD1 (5 bases). V was cut by 4 bases and J by 4 bases, with 16 bases left in between. The CDR3 sequence is 15 residues long. The germline gives CDR1 SNHLY, CDR2 FYNNEI. The CDR3 bases are TGTGCCAGCAGTGTTTCGACCCTGGGGCGAGAGACCCAGTACTTC. The encoded protein is CASSVSTLGRETQYF.

The chain carries TRBV30 and TRBJ2-3; 7 nucleotides agree with TRBD2. V trimming: 0 bases; J trimming: 0 bases; junction bases outside the gene matches: 3. The CDR3 runs to 15 residues. The V gene's germline CDR1 is GTSNPN and CDR2 SVGIG (reference sequence). The DNA for the CDR3 is TGTGCCTGGAGTGTAACGGGGGGTAGCACAGATACGCAGTATTTT. It encodes CAWSVTGGSTDTQYF.

V usage is TRBV2 and J usage is TRBJ2-2; 14 bases map to TRBD2. The CDR3 extends over 16 amino acids. J was trimmed by 7 bases and V by 10 bases; bases with no gene match: 11. Looked up from germline, CDR1 is SNHLY and CDR2 is FYNNEI. The DNA of the CDR3 is TGTGCCATCACCCAGACTAGCGGGGGGGCAAGCGGGGAGCTGTTTTTT. Its translation is CAITQTSGGASGELFF. Using reference TRBV2 and TRBJ2-2 for the parts outside the CDR3, the full variable domain is EPEVTQTPSHQVTQMGQEVILRCVPISNHLYFYWYRQILGQKVEFLVSFYNNEISEKSEIFDDQFSVERPDGSNFTLKIRSTKLEDSAMYFCAITQTSGGASGELFFGEGSRLTVL.